The 25 T cell receptor beta chains in this list originate from one sample, sequenced in a study of T cells in Graves' hyperthyroidism and ophthalmopathy. The TCR beta CDR3 regions underwent amplification using RNA transcripts as the source. The TCR CDR3 first-round RT-PCR relied on the HTBI primer set. TCRdb reanalysed the multiplex PCR reads using MiXCR and keeps one entry per CDR3 protein. The repertoire has a few hundred thousand distinct CDR3 sequences, about 16% of them found once; the top ten carry under 35%. The sequenced sample was blood. These receptors all stem from a woman aged 45-65 years with Graves' hyperthyroidism that later progressed to Graves' ophthalmopathy.

This clonotype has at least ten counts. The V call is TRBV5-1, the J call TRBJ1-4; the match to TRBD1 covers 9 bases. The CDR3 runs to 14 residues. The V gene end was trimmed by 8 bases and the J gene end by 0 bases; junction bases not matched to a gene: 2. The germline V gene has CDR1 SGHRS and CDR2 YFSETQ. CDR3 protein: CASRQGATNEKLFF. DNA of the CDR3: TGCGCCAGTAGACAGGGGGCAACTAATGAAAAACTGTTTTTT.

In its sample, this clonotype was seen many times. This chain uses TRBV20-1 with TRBJ2-7; 8 positions agree with TRBD2. V trimming: 5 bases; J trimming: 3 bases; junction bases outside the gene matches: 9. The germline CDR1 and CDR2 sequences are DFQATT and SNEGSKA (reference sequence). The CDR3 length is 14 residues. CDR3 nucleotides: TGCAGTGCTGAAAGCGGGAGTGTAAGCTACGAGCAGTACTTC. Translated: CSAESGSVSYEQYF.

Of note for this clonotype: A much larger clone differs from this one at a single base, so this may be a read error. This chain links TRBV5-1 with TRBJ2-7, with D uncertain. Trimming removed 4 bases from V and 7 bases from J, with 18 bases in between. Germline V gene lookup returns CDR1 SGHRS and CDR2 YFSETQ. The CDR3 sequence is 14 residues long. CDR3 nucleotide sequence: TGCGCCAGCAGCCCTGCCTTTGGGGTGTATGAGCAGTACTTC. The encoded protein is CASSPAFGVYEQYF.

This clonotype was found many times. The chain recombines TRBV6-1 with TRBJ1-1; D perhaps matches TRBD1 (6 bases). This CDR3 region has 14 residues. Germline V gives CDR1 MNHNS, CDR2 SASEGT. V was trimmed by 3 bases and J by 4 bases, leaving 12 bases between them. CDR3 residues: CASSEYRVITEAFF. Here the CDR3 DNA reads TGTGCCAGCAGTGAGTACAGGGTTATCACTGAAGCTTTCTTT.

This clonotype was recorded many times. The chain employs TRBV10-2 and TRBJ2-3; a weak D match, TRBD2 (6 bases). Germline assignment: CDR1 WSHSY and CDR2 SAAADI. The CDR3 extends over 16 amino acids. V lost 4 bases, J lost 4 bases, and 18 bases lay in between. The CDR3 sequence is CASSGRGSARADTQYF. The CDR3, as DNA: TGCGCCAGCAGTGGGCGGGGCAGCGCCCGTGCAGATACGCAGTATTTT.

Only a few counts were recorded for this clonotype. A much larger clone is a single base away; this may be a read error. V is TRBV12-3 or TRBV12-4 and J is TRBJ2-2, with 8 positions matching TRBD2. The CDR3 covers 16 residues. CDR3 coding DNA: TGTGCCAGCGGTTTATGGAGCGGGAGAGGCACCGGGGAGCTGTTTTTT. Translated: CASGLWSGRGTGELFF.

This clonotype came up a few times. This chain links TRBV6-5 with TRBJ2-1, with 9 bases matching TRBD2. The CDR3 spans 17 residues. V lost 0 bases to trimming and J lost 2 bases; unmatched junction nucleotides: 5. Germline V CDR1 and CDR2: MNHEY, SVGAGI. The CDR3 nucleotides are TGTGCCAGCAGTTACTCGGACGGACTAGCGACCTACAATGAGCAGTTCTTC. As protein: CASSYSDGLATYNEQFF.

This clonotype was found many times. The chain's CDR3 is CATLDPRGNTIYF. In DNA, the CDR3 is TGTGCCACCCTGGACCCAAGGGGAAACACCATATATTTT. V and J are TRBV24-1 and TRBJ1-3; unclear D gene. CDR3 length: 13 amino acids. CDR1 KGHDR and CDR2 SFDVKD come from the germline V gene. The ends were cut back, 9 bases at V and 4 bases at J, with 12 bases in the middle.

The rearrangement links TRBV10-3 to TRBJ2-6, with unresolved D. Trimming shortened V by 2 bases and J by 2 bases, and 10 bases separated the two germline ends. Germline V gives CDR1 ENHRY, CDR2 SYGVKD. The CDR3 runs 16 residues. The CDR3, as DNA: TGTGCCATCAGTGAGCCAGGCCTCACTGGGGCCAACGTCCTGACTTTC. Its translation is CAISEPGLTGANVLTF.

This clonotype was detected many times. CDR3 DNA: TGTGCCAGCAGTTTTGTCCGGACTAGCGGGAGGTACCTCTACGAGCAGTACTTC. Translation: CASSFVRTSGRYLYEQYF. This sequence joins TRBV28 and TRBJ2-7, with 14 bases fitting TRBD2. CDR1 is MDHEN, CDR2 SYDVKM, per germline. Trimming cost V 3 bases and J 3 bases; bases outside gene matches: 10. The CDR3 loop spans 18 amino acids.

This clonotype was found many times. The chain combines TRBV6-1 with TRBJ1-1; D remains unclear. Germline V lookup: CDR1 MNHNS, CDR2 SASEGT. V gave up 5 bases and J gave up 8 bases, with 3 bases separating them. The CDR3 covers 9 residues. The CDR3 spells CASSSEAFF. The CDR3 DNA reads as TGTGCCAGCAGTTCCGAAGCTTTCTTT.

This clonotype occurred many times. The chain combines TRBV7-9 with TRBJ1-6; D possibly corresponds to TRBD1 (5 bases). CDR3 length: 16 amino acids. From germline, CDR1 is SEHNR and CDR2 FQNEAQ (reference sequence). V lost 1 base and J lost 8, with 15 bases in between. The CDR3 DNA follows: TGTGCCAGCAGCTTAGTCGTGGGGCGTATGGATTCACCCCTCCACTTT. Translation gives CASSLVVGRMDSPLHF.

This clonotype turned up a few times. The CDR3 nucleotides read TGTGCCAGTAGTATACCCTACAGGGCCGTTGCTGTGGAGCCCCAGCATTTT. It yields the protein CASSIPYRAVAVEPQHF. The J gene is TRBJ1-5, the V gene TRBV19, with D possibly TRBD1 on 6 matching bases. V dropped 2 bases and J dropped 8 bases, with 22 bases sitting between them. The CDR3 covers 17 residues. Looked up from germline, CDR1 is LNHDA and CDR2 is SQIVND (reference sequence).

The chain recombines TRBV25-1 with TRBJ2-3, with no clear D. This CDR3 spans 13 amino acids. Germline lookup yields CDR1 MGHDK and CDR2 SYGVNS. The germline V and J ends were trimmed by 8 bases and 1 base, with 10 bases remaining between them. CDR3 coding DNA: TGTGCCAGCTCTGTAGGTCGCACAGATACGCAGTATTTT. It is translated as CASSVGRTDTQYF.

This clonotype showed up just a few times. The chain is built from TRBV6-1 and TRBJ2-1; D is unclear. The CDR3 runs to 14 residues. From germline, CDR1 is MNHNS and CDR2 SASEGT. V shed 1 base and J shed 3 bases, with 7 bases lying between them. CDR3 coding DNA: TGTGCCAGCAGTGAAGAAGCAAGCTACAATGAGCAGTTCTTC. Residues: CASSEEASYNEQFF.

The CDR3 is CASSLSLTGVIRNEQYF. The CDR3 DNA is TGTGCCAGCAGCTTGTCCCTGACAGGGGTAATTCGGAACGAGCAGTACTTC. The chain couples TRBV5-5 to TRBJ2-7; 8 nucleotides agree with TRBD1. Germline V gives CDR1 SGHKS, CDR2 YYEKEE (reference sequence). V lost 1 base, J lost 5 bases, and 14 bases stayed unmatched. This CDR3 is built from 17 residues.

The rearrangement links TRBV4-1 to TRBJ2-5, with TRBD2 matching over 7 bases. Germline assignment: CDR1 MGHRA and CDR2 YSYEKL. The CDR3 loop spans 16 amino acids. Germline trimming cut 0 bases from V and 2 bases from J; bases unmatched to any gene: 6. For the CDR3, the DNA is TGCGCCAGCAGCCAAGATCGCGCTAGCGGTCAAGAGACCCAGTACTTC. Encoded protein: CASSQDRASGQETQYF.

This clonotype was counted between two and nine times. The rearrangement uses TRBV10-3 and TRBJ2-7; D may be TRBD1 or TRBD2 (6 bases each). V was pared by 10 bases and J by 0 bases, with 22 bases between. CDR1 is ENHRY, CDR2 SYGVKD, per germline. This CDR3 is 16 amino acids long. The DNA for the CDR3 is TGTGCCACAGGGGCCCCCCCGTCTAGCGCCTCCTACGAGCAGTACTTC. It codes for CATGAPPSSASYEQYF.

This clonotype occurred many times. This chain connects TRBV24-1 to TRBJ1-1, with D possibly TRBD1 on 5 matching bases. The CDR3 has 13 residues. In germline, CDR1 is KGHDR, CDR2 SFDVKD. The V end lost 7 bases, the J end lost 4 bases, and 12 bases lay between the germline ends. The CDR3 protein is CATSGGGGTEAFF. The CDR3 nucleotides are TGTGCCACCAGCGGAGGCGGGGGCACTGAAGCTTTCTTT.

The V call is TRBV6-1, the J call TRBJ2-7, with TRBD1 matching over 10 bases. Germline trimming cut 7 bases from V and 1 base from J; bases unmatched to any gene: 4. Per germline, CDR1 MNHNS and CDR2 SASEGT. This CDR3 region has 14 residues. The CDR3 region is CASNRDRGSYEQYF. In DNA form, the CDR3 reads TGTGCCAGCAACCGGGACAGGGGTTCCTACGAGCAGTACTTC.

This clonotype was counted many times. No DNA is shown, since the ends of the CDR3 on it are uncertain; the CDR3 is the one TCRdb lists. The gene calls are TRBV28 and TRBJ1-1; the table's D gene call, TRBD1, was not cross checked with the DNA. Germline V gene data show CDR1 as MDHEN and CDR2 as SYDVKM. The CDR3 length is 14 residues, termini included. The CDR3 spells CASILDRGESEAFF.

In this sample, this clonotype turned up many times. This sequence joins TRBV28 and TRBJ1-1; D unclear. Trimming took off 2 bases at V and 1 base at J, with 8 bases between the two ends. The V gene's germline CDR1 is MDHEN and CDR2 SYDVKM. CDR3 size: 14 residues. This CDR3 is CASSLHGKNTEAFF. For the CDR3, the DNA is TGTGCCAGCAGTTTACACGGAAAGAACACTGAAGCTTTCTTT.

This sequence joins TRBV28 and TRBJ2-1; 7 nucleotides align to TRBD1. J lost 5 bases, V lost 4 bases, and 11 bases had no gene match. The CDR3 spans 16 residues. The germline CDR1 and CDR2 sequences are MDHEN and SYDVKM. The CDR3 loop is CASSSETGLNHNEQFF. The CDR3 nucleotides are TGTGCCAGCAGTTCAGAGACAGGGCTCAACCACAATGAGCAGTTCTTC.

This clonotype has just a few counts. The chain uses TRBV20-1 and TRBJ1-1; 7 bases are a match to TRBD1. Germline CDR1 DFQATT, CDR2 SNEGSKA (reference sequence). Germline trimming cut 4 bases from V and 4 bases from J; bases unmatched to any gene: 6. The length of the CDR3 is 13 residues. The CDR3 spells CSAKRGQITEAFF. The CDR3 DNA reads TGCAGTGCTAAGAGGGGGCAAATCACTGAAGCTTTCTTT.

This clonotype was seen repeatedly, ten times or more. The chain links TRBV6-2 or TRBV6-3 to TRBJ2-1; D remains unclear. Per the germline V gene, CDR1 is MNHEY and CDR2 is SVGEGT. This CDR3 is 13 amino acids long. The V end lost 4 bases, the J end lost 3 bases, and 7 bases lay between the germline ends. The CDR3 bases are TGTGCCAGCAGTTCTGGATACTACAATGAGCAGTTCTTC. It encodes CASSSGYYNEQFF.